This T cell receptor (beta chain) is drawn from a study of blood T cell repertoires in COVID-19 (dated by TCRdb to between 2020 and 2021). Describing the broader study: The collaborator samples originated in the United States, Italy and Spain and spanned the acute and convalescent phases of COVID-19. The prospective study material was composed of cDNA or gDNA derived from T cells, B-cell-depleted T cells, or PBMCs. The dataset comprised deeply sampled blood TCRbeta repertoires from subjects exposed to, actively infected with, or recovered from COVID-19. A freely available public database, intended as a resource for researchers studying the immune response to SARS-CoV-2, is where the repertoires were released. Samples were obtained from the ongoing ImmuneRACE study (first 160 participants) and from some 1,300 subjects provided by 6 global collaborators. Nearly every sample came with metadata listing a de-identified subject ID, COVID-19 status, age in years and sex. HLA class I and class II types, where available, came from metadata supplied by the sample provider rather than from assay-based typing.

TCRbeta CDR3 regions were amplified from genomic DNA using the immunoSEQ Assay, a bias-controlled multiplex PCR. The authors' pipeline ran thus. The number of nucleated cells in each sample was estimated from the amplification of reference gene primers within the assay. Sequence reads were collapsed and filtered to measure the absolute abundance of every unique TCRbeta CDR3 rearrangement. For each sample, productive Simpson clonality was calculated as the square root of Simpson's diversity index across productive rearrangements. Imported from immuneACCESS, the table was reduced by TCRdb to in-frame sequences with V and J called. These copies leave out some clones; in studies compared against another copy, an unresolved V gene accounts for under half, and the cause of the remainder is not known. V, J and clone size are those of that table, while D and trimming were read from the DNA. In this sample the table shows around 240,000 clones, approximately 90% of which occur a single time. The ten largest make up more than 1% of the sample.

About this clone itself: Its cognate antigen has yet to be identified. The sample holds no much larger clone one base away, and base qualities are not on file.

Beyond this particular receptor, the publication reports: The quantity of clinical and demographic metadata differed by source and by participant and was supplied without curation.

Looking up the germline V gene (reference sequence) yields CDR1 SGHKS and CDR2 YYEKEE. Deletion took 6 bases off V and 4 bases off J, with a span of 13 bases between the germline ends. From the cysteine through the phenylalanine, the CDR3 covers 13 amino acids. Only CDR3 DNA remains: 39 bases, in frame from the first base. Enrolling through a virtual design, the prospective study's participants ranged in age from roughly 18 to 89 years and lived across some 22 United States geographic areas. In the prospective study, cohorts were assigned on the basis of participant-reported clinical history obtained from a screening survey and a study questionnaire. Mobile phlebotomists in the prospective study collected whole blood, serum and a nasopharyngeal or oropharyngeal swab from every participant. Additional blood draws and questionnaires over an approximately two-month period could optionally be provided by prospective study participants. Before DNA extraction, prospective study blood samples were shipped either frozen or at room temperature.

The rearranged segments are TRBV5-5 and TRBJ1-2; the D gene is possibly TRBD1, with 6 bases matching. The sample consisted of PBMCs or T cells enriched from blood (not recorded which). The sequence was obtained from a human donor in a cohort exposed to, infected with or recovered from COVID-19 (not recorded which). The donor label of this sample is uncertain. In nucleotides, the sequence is TGTGCCAGCAAATTGGGGGCGTCCTATGGCTACACCTTC. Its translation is CASKLGASYGYTF.